The rows below give T cell receptor beta chains drawn from one sample of a study of chemoradiotherapy in HPV16-positive cancers. Data came from immunoSEQ multiplex PCR; TCRdb stores just in-frame clones and leaves some out. The sample consists of more than 10,000 clones, 89% of them appearing once. The sample here was blood, taken from a patient who underwent chemoradiotherapy. The origin of the receptors is a human donor with HPV-associated anogenital cancer. CDR3s include the opening cysteine and the closing phenylalanine or tryptophan. A D gene is named only where the DNA matches it firmly. Clone size is given for some rows only: seen once, a few or many times, or a class if the clone is expanded.

abundance	v_gene	j_gene	d_gene	CDR3aa	CDR3nt
NA	TRBV2	TRBJ1-3	TRBD1	CAGGQGYSGNTIYF	TGTGCCGGGGGACAGGGCTACTCTGGAAACACCATATATTTT
NA	TRBV4-3	TRBJ2-7	NA	CASSQEGPGRHYEQYF	TGCGCCAGCAGCCAAGAGGGGCCCGGACGACATTACGAGCAGTACTTC
NA	TRBV2	TRBJ2-5	NA	CASGRESQETQYF	TGTGCCAGCGGGCGGGAAAGCCAAGAGACCCAGTACTTC
NA	TRBV7-6	TRBJ2-2	TRBD2	CASSTRLAGDTGELFF	TGTGCCAGCAGCACCCGACTAGCGGGAGATACCGGGGAGCTGTTTTTT
once	TRBV5-1	TRBJ2-1	NA	CASSLEGLEGNEQFF	TGCGCCAGCAGCTTGGAGGGTCTAGAGGGGAATGAGCAGTTCTTC
NA	TRBV29-1	TRBJ2-1	NA	CSLAMYNEQFF	TGCAGCCTGGCTATGTACAATGAGCAGTTCTTC
NA	TRBV7-6	TRBJ2-7	NA	CASSLDPLIYEQYF	TGTGCCAGCAGCTTAGATCCCCTAATCTACGAGCAGTACTTC
NA	TRBV9	TRBJ1-2	NA	CASSGGGKSTNYGYTF	TGTGCCAGCAGCGGGGGTGGGAAATCGACTAACTATGGCTACACCTTC
few	TRBV4-1	TRBJ2-5	NA	CASSQVGSAQETQYF	TGCGCCAGCAGCCAAGTCGGTAGCGCCCAAGAGACCCAGTACTTC
once	TRBV18	TRBJ2-7	TRBD1	CASSPPGQRSYEQYF	TGTGCCAGCTCACCACCGGGACAGAGAAGCTACGAGCAGTACTTC
NA	TRBV7-2	TRBJ2-1	NA	CASSLVGVGNNEQFF	TGTGCCAGCAGCTTAGTAGGGGTAGGGAACAATGAGCAGTTCTTC
NA	TRBV9	TRBJ2-7	NA	CASSVGGSYEQYF	TGTGCCAGCAGCGTAGGAGGGTCCTACGAGCAGTACTTC
NA	TRBV7-2	TRBJ2-7	NA	CASSFRGTYEQYF	TGTGCCAGCAGCTTTAGGGGGACATACGAGCAGTACTTC
once	TRBV19	TRBJ1-1	NA	CASSQTVNTEAFF	TGTGCCAGTAGTCAAACGGTGAACACTGAAGCTTTCTTT
once	TRBV4-1	TRBJ2-3	NA	CASSQAERFTDTQYF	TGCGCCAGCAGCCAAGCGGAGCGATTCACAGATACGCAGTATTTT
NA	TRBV11-2	TRBJ2-5	NA	CASSPRAGGQETQYF	TGTGCCAGCAGCCCCAGGGCTGGCGGGCAAGAGACCCAGTACTTC
NA	TRBV7-2	TRBJ1-6	TRBD1	CASRVTGGVSPLHF	TGTGCCAGCCGGGTAACAGGGGGCGTTTCACCCCTCCACTTT
NA	TRBV5-4	TRBJ1-1	NA	CASSLISENTEAFF	TGTGCCAGCAGCTTGATCTCTGAGAACACTGAAGCTTTCTTT